This entry lists 9 T cell receptor beta chains sequenced from one sample in a study of vaccination and CD4 T cells after COVID-19. The treatment was: roughly 10-day PBMC culture with coronavirus spike peptide pools or control peptides (ViraFEST assay). The Oncomine TCR Beta short-read assay was what sequenced the DNA obtained from cultured CD4+ T cells. TCRdb reanalysed the PCR reads using MiXCR and keeps one entry per CDR3 protein. The sample includes 4,000 to 4,500 distinct CDR3 sequences, about 20% of them seen just once. Their antigens are not known. What was sequenced was CD4+ T cells from blood, cultured in vitro. Source of these receptors: a human donor who had recovered from COVID-19.

In its sample, this clonotype was seen a few times. This chain joins TRBV10-3 and TRBJ1-2; D is possibly TRBD1 (6 bases). The CDR3 runs to 17 residues. Germline CDR1 ENHRY, CDR2 SYGVKD. The V gene lost 4 bases and the J gene lost 4 bases, with 22 bases spanning the gap. The CDR3, as DNA: TGTGCCATCAGTGGGAGGACAGTGACTTCCCAGGCCTATGGCTACACCTTC. Amino acids: CAISGRTVTSQAYGYTF.

This clonotype was recorded only once. V gene TRBV6-2 or TRBV6-3 combines with J gene TRBJ2-5; maybe TRBD2 (5 bases). This CDR3 spans 14 amino acids. The V end lost 6 bases, the J end lost 5 bases, and 16 bases lay between the germline ends. Per the germline V gene, CDR1 is MNHEY and CDR2 is SVGEGT. CDR3 protein: CASSRAPEVETQYF. The CDR3 bases are TGTGCCAGCAGCCGTGCACCGGAGGTGGAGACCCAGTACTTC.

With respect to this clonotype: This may arise from a read error, as a much more abundant clone is one base away. The chain employs TRBV20-1 and TRBJ1-6; D is unclear. This CDR3 comprises 15 residues. From germline, CDR1 is DFQATT and CDR2 SNEGSKA (reference sequence). V was shortened by 1 base and J by 5 bases, with 12 bases between the two germline ends. The CDR3: CSARVGPLHNSPLHF. The CDR3 DNA follows: TGCAGTGCTAGAGTTGGACCGCTCCATAATTCACCCCTCCACTTT.

This clonotype was observed a few times. The chain joins TRBV18 to TRBJ1-1; the D gene is possibly TRBD1 (5 bases). Germline V CDR1 and CDR2: KGHSH, LQKENI. With 3 bases removed from V and 4 bases from J, the gap between germline ends came to 18 bases. This CDR3 is built from 16 residues. The CDR3 loop reads CASSPTPIGTGTEAFF. CDR3 DNA: TGTGCCAGCTCACCTACGCCTATTGGGACGGGCACTGAAGCTTTCTTT.

This chain links TRBV19 with TRBJ1-1; D not certain. CDR3 length: 15 residues. V lost 0 bases and J 8 bases, leaving 16 bases between the germline ends. The germline V gene has CDR1 LNHDA and CDR2 SQIVND (reference sequence). This CDR3 is CASSIDNALTREAFF. In DNA form, the CDR3 reads TGTGCCAGTAGTATAGACAACGCCCTAACAAGGGAAGCTTTCTTT.

The chain links TRBV9 to TRBJ1-2, with a possible D match to TRBD1 (6 bases). In germline, CDR1 is SGDLS, CDR2 YYNGEE. The V and J ends lost 4 bases and 7 bases respectively, with 8 bases between them. The length of the CDR3 is 11 residues. The CDR3 sequence: CASSTGFGYTF. The DNA of the CDR3 is TGTGCCAGCAGCACAGGGTTTGGCTACACCTTC.

The gene calls are TRBV18 and TRBJ1-1; D possibly corresponds to TRBD1 (5 bases). CDR3 length: 14 residues. Trimming removed 4 bases from V and 1 base from J, with 10 bases in between. The V gene's germline CDR1 is KGHSH and CDR2 LQKENI. The chain's CDR3 is CASSLGRGNTEAFF. In DNA, the CDR3 is TGTGCCAGCTCACTGGGAAGGGGGAACACTGAAGCTTTCTTT.

This chain uses TRBV7-6 with TRBJ1-4, with D maybe TRBD1 (5 bases). The CDR3 is 16 amino acids. Trimming stripped 0 bases from V and 0 bases from J, with 8 bases between. Germline-derived CDR1 and CDR2 are SGHVS and FNYEAQ. In DNA, the CDR3 is TGTGCCAGCAGCTTAGCGGGGGTCGCAACTAATGAAAAACTGTTTTTT. Translated: CASSLAGVATNEKLFF.

By sample fraction, this clonotype is medium-sized. The V call is TRBV7-6, the J call TRBJ1-5; possibly TRBD1 for D (5 bases). CDR1 is SGHVS and CDR2 is FNYEAQ in the germline V gene. This CDR3 is 13 amino acids long. Trimming left V 4 bases short and J 5 bases short, with 9 bases between. DNA of the CDR3: TGTGCCAGCAGCTCGGGGGGGTATCAGCCCCAGCATTTT. It specifies CASSSGGYQPQHF.